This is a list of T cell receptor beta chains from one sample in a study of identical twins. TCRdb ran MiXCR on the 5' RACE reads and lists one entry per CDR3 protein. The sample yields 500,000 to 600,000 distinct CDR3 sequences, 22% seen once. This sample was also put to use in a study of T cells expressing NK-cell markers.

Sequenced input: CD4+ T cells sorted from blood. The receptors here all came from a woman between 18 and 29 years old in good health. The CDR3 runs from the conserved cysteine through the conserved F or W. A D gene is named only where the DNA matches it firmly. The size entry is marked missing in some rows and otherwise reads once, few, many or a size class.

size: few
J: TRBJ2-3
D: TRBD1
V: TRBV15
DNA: TGTGCCACCAGCCGACAGGGGGCTGGGGATACGCAGTATTTT
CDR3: CATSRQGAGDTQYF

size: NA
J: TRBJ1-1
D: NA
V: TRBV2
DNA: TGTGCCACCGCGGCAGAACACACTGAAGCTTTCTTT
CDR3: CATAAEHTEAFF

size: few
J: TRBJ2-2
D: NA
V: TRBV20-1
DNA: TGCAGTGCTAGATTACAGGGTACCGGGGAGCTGTTTTTT
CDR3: CSARLQGTGELFF

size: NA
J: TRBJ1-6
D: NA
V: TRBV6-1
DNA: TGTGCCAGCAGTGTCTTGAGGGTGCGGCCCCTCCACTTT
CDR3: CASSVLRVRPLHF

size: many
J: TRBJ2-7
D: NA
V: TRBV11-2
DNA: TGTGCCAGCAGCTTAGTGGGGGGCCCCTACGAGCAGTACTTC
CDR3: CASSLVGGPYEQYF

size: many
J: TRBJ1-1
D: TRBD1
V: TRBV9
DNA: TGTGCCAGCAGCGTAGCCCCGACAGGGGTTGAAGCTTTCTTT
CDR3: CASSVAPTGVEAFF

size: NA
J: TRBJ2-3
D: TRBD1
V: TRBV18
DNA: TGTGCCAGCTCACGGGGACAGTACACAGATACGCAGTATTTT
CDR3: CASSRGQYTDTQYF

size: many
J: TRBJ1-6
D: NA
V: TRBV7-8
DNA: TGTGCCAGCAGCTTAGTTTGGGACGGAGCAAATAATTCACCCCTCCACTTT
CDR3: CASSLVWDGANNSPLHF

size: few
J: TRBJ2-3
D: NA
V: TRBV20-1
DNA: TGCAGTGCCGAGGGGGACACAGATACGCAGTATTTT
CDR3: CSAEGDTDTQYF

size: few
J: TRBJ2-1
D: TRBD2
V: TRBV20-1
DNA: TGCAGTGCTAGGCGGGGACTAGCGGGAGGTGTGCAGTTCTTC
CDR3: CSARRGLAGGVQFF

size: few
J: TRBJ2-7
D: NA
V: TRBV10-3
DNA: TGTGCCATCAGCACAGGGAGCTCCTACGAGCAGTACTTC
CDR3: CAISTGSSYEQYF

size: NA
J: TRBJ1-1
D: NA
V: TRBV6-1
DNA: TGTGGGGGCCTTATGAACACTGAAGCTTTCTTT
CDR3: CGGLMNTEAFF

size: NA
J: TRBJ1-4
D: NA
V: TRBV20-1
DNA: TGCAGTGCAGCGGGTCCTAATGAAAAACTGTTTTTT
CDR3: CSAAGPNEKLFF

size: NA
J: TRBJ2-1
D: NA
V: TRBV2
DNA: TGTGCCAGCAGATCCAGCGGAACCTACAATGAGCAGTTCTTC
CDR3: CASRSSGTYNEQFF

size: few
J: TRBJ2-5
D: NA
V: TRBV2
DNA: TGTGCCACCGTATCTACAAGGCTTGGGGAGACCCAGTACTTC
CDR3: CATVSTRLGETQYF

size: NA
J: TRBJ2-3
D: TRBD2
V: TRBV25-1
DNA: TGTGCCAGCAGTTTGGGACTAGCGGGAGCTGCAGATACGCAGTATTTT
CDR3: CASSLGLAGAADTQYF

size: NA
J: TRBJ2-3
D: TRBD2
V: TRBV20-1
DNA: TGCAGTGCCCCCATAGCGGGAGTCGCAGATACGCAGTATTTT
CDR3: CSAPIAGVADTQYF

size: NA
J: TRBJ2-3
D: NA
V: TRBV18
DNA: TGTGCCAGCTCACCACCTGGTGTCAGAACTAGCACAGATACGCAGTATTTT
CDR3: CASSPPGVRTSTDTQYF

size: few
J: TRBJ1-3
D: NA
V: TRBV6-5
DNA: TGTGCCAGCAGTTACTCATCGGCAGGCCATGGAAACACCATATATTTT
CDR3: CASSYSSAGHGNTIYF

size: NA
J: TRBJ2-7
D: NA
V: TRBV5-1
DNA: TGCGCCAGCAGCCCGGACAAGCGCGGGTACGAGCAGTACTTC
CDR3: CASSPDKRGYEQYF

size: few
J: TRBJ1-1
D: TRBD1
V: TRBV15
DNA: TGTGCCACCAGCTGGGACAGGGGAACCACTGAAGCTTTCTTT
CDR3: CATSWDRGTTEAFF

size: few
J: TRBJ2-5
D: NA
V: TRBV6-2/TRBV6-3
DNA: TGTGCCAGCACCCCTCGGGGAGAGACCCAGTACTTC
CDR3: CASTPRGETQYF

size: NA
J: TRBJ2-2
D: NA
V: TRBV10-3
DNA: TGTGCCATCAGAGGGTCGGGCACCGGGGAGCTGTTTTTT
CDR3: CAIRGSGTGELFF

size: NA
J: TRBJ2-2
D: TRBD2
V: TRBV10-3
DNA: TGTGCCATCAGTGAAAAGCGGGGGGCCGACACCGGGGAGCTGTTTTTT
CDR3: CAISEKRGADTGELFF

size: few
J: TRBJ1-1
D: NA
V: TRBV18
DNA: TGTGCCAGCTCACCCGGGATTTTGTCTGCAGCTTTCTTT
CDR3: CASSPGILSAAFF

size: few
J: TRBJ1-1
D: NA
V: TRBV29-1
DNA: TGCAGCGTGGGCGTCCGGGGGCTGGAATACACTGAAGCTTTCTTT
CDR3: CSVGVRGLEYTEAFF